The 14 T cell receptor beta chains below were found in one sample sequenced in a study of T cells in Graves' hyperthyroidism and ophthalmopathy. There were TCR beta CDR3 regions amplified from RNA transcripts. Researchers ran a first-round RT-PCR on the TCR CDR3 using the HTBI primer set. TCRdb fed the multiplex PCR reads into MiXCR, producing one record per CDR3 protein. The table shows 500,000 or so distinct CDR3 sequences, with more than 15% occurring only once. Sequencing input: blood. The receptors shown here come from a woman under 30 with Graves' ophthalmopathy.

The chain combines TRBV20-1 with TRBJ2-1, with TRBD2 as a possible D gene (5 bases). CDR3 length: 14 amino acids. The germline V and J ends were trimmed by 6 bases and 7 bases, with 19 bases remaining between them. The V gene's germline CDR1 is DFQATT and CDR2 SNEGSKA (reference sequence). CDR3 loop: CSATEWTRGNEQFF. CDR3 nucleotide sequence: TGCAGTGCAACGGAGTGGACTCGAGGGAATGAGCAGTTCTTC.

A single count supports this clonotype. The chain combines TRBV29-1 with TRBJ2-7; maybe TRBD1 (7 bases). The CDR3 covers 18 residues. V lost 2 bases, J lost 12 bases, and 35 bases lay in between. CDR1 is SQVTM and CDR2 is ANQGSEA in the germline V gene. In DNA, the CDR3 is TGCAGCGTTGAAAACAGGGGCCGAGGGACTGGAGCGAAAAACATTCGGTACTTC. Its protein product is CSVENRGRGTGAKNIRYF.

This clonotype was picked up many times. This chain links TRBV6-2 or TRBV6-3 with TRBJ2-1; the match to TRBD1 covers 7 bases. J gave up 5 bases and V 5 bases, and 12 bases lay outside the gene matches. CDR1 and CDR2 from the germline V gene are MNHEY and SVGEGT. The CDR3 has 16 residues. The CDR3, as DNA: TGTGCCAGCAGTCCTCTATCGGGACAGAGAAACAATGAGCAGTTCTTC. It encodes CASSPLSGQRNNEQFF.

V is TRBV6-1 and J is TRBJ2-3, with 11 bases identical to TRBD2. After removal of 9 bases from V and 6 bases from J, the junction contained 8 bases not matched to a gene. The CDR3 totals 14 residues. Germline V CDR1 and CDR2: MNHNS, SASEGT. CDR3 region: CASDSGGARDTQYF. CDR3 nucleotide sequence: TGTGCCAGTGATAGCGGGGGGGCCAGGGATACGCAGTATTTT.

The chain uses TRBV25-1 and TRBJ1-5; 8 bases match TRBD1. Germline V lookup: CDR1 MGHDK, CDR2 SYGVNS. After removal of 8 bases from V and 5 bases from J, the junction contained 5 bases not matched to a gene. The CDR3 has 13 residues. Here the CDR3 reads CASQDREDQPQHF. In DNA, the CDR3 is TGTGCCAGCCAGGACAGGGAGGATCAGCCCCAGCATTTT.

This clonotype was recorded at least ten times. The chain has TRBV7-9 and TRBJ2-1; D is possibly TRBD2 (5 bases). V gave up 0 bases and J gave up 0 bases, with 15 bases separating them. Germline V gene data show CDR1 as SEHNR and CDR2 as FQNEAQ (reference sequence). CDR3 length: 18 residues. CDR3 sequence: CASSLAGSARSSYNEQFF. The CDR3 DNA sequence: TGTGCCAGCAGCTTAGCGGGTAGCGCGCGTAGCTCCTACAATGAGCAGTTCTTC.

There are a few counts of this clonotype. The rearrangement joins TRBV3-1 to TRBJ2-2; tentative D call: TRBD1 (6 bases). CDR1 is LGHDT and CDR2 is YNNKEL in the germline V gene (reference sequence). V was cut by 1 base and J by 0 bases, with 9 bases left in between. CDR3 length: 16 residues. Here the CDR3 reads CASSQGGLANTGELFF. DNA of the CDR3: TGTGCCAGCAGCCAAGGGGGGCTGGCGAACACCGGGGAGCTGTTTTTT.

This clonotype came up once. The genes are TRBV6-1 and TRBJ2-5, with D possibly TRBD2 on 7 matching bases. There are 16 residues in the CDR3. V lost 6 bases and J lost 2, with 19 bases in between. Germline CDR1 and CDR2: MNHNS and SASEGT. CDR3 amino acids: CASRLQGGGVQETQYF. The CDR3 bases are TGTGCCAGCAGGCTACAGGGCGGGGGAGTTCAAGAGACCCAGTACTTC.

This clonotype was counted ten times or more. This chain joins TRBV4-1 and TRBJ2-7; 8 bases match TRBD1. Germline values: CDR1 MGHRA, CDR2 YSYEKL. Trimming at V came to 4 bases and at J to 4 bases, leaving 6 bases not matched to a gene. The CDR3 runs to 14 residues. This chain's CDR3 is CASSPPDRGYEQYF. CDR3 nucleotide sequence: TGCGCCAGCAGCCCGCCCGACAGGGGATACGAGCAGTACTTC.

This clonotype was counted ten times or more. The CDR3 here is CASSYPQAGQQFF. In DNA, the CDR3 is TGTGCCAGCAGCTACCCCCAAGCGGGGCAGCAGTTCTTC. The chain employs TRBV11-3 and TRBJ2-1; TRBD2 matches at 7 bases. V trimming: 4 bases; J trimming: 11 bases; junction bases outside the gene matches: 8. Per the germline V gene, CDR1 is SGHNT and CDR2 is YENEEA. The CDR3 has 13 residues.

This clonotype was detected ten times or more. The rearrangement links TRBV6-2 or TRBV6-3 to TRBJ1-5; D gene ambiguous. Germline CDR1 MNHEY, CDR2 SVGEGT. The CDR3 sequence is 14 residues long. The V and J ends lost 0 bases and 4 bases respectively, with 7 bases between them. CDR3 in DNA: TGTGCCAGCAGTTACTCGAACTGGAATCAGCCCCAGCATTTT. It yields the protein CASSYSNWNQPQHF.

As concerns this clonotype: A much larger clone differs by one base, so this may be a read error. This chain connects TRBV6-2 or TRBV6-3 to TRBJ1-1; 11 bases map to TRBD1. V dropped 7 bases and J dropped 4; count of bases not matched to a gene: 5. The germline V gene encodes CDR1 MNHEY and CDR2 SVGEGT. The CDR3 has 14 amino acids. The DNA of the CDR3 is TGTGCCAGCAAAACCGGGACAGGGGGCACTGAAGCTTTCTTT. It yields the protein CASKTGTGGTEAFF.

This clonotype was detected once. The V gene is TRBV6-4, the J gene TRBJ2-3, with D hard to call. There are 15 residues in the CDR3. The V end lost 9 bases, the J end lost 0 bases, and 16 bases lay between the germline ends. Germline CDR1 is MRHNA and CDR2 is SNTAGT. CDR3 protein: CASSIPGTSTDTQYF. CDR3 sequence (DNA): TGTGCCAGTAGTATCCCGGGTACCAGCACAGATACGCAGTATTTT.

The V call is TRBV5-4, the J call TRBJ2-3, with D tentatively TRBD1 or TRBD2 (5 bases each). Trimming removed 1 base from V and 5 bases from J, with 14 bases in between. The CDR3 contains 15 residues. Germline CDR1 SGHNT, CDR2 YYREEE (reference sequence). The CDR3 spells CASSLYAGRGDTQYF. The CDR3 DNA reads TGTGCCAGCAGCTTGTATGCAGGGAGAGGAGATACGCAGTATTTT.